This TCR beta chain was recovered during a study of CD8 T cells in ankylosing spondylitis. Study-level findings and limits: Apparently characteristic of ankylosing spondylitis blood was a TCR beta motif (eight highly homologous variants).

Germline V gene sequence: CDR1 LGHNA, CDR2 YNFKEQ. With 5 bases removed from V and 2 bases from J, the gap between germline ends came to 29 bases. The CDR3 consists of 20 residues. MiXCR, run by TCRdb on the 5' RACE reads, gives a single entry per CDR3 protein. The table includes about 260,000 distinct CDR3 sequences, around 25% detected once. As concerns this clonotype: The antigen remains undetermined.

This clonotype was obtained from a male donor with ankylosing spondylitis or in good health (not recorded which). The chain carries TRBV4-2 and TRBJ2-3; tentatively, D is TRBD1 (6 bases). The specimen sequenced was blood, either unsorted or a sorted T cell fraction (not recorded which). The CDR3 sequence is CASSGTTSGQLSTYTDTQYF. In nucleotides, the CDR3 is TGTGCCAGCAGCGGCACAACATCAGGACAGTTATCCACCTACACAGATACGCAGTATTTT.